This T cell receptor (beta chain) emerged from a study of cytomegalovirus exposure and HLA in healthy donors. Study context: The 110 or so validation repertoires were produced on the same platform as the roughly 670 repertoires of the first cohort. This was reported in a later analysis.

Some clones are missing from TCRdb's copy, which holds only in-frame ones; the method was immunoSEQ multiplex PCR. Here the sample spans 120,000 or so clones, 70% to 90% being singletons. Study-wide results and caveats: There were 150 to 200 TCR beta chains listed as cytomegalovirus-associated. Specific recognition of CMV antigens was confirmed in vitro for a few chains (all CMV-associated). Rarity marked most TCR sequences, yet some public TCRs occurred in many donors.

The CDR3 is 13 amino acids. The germline V gene has CDR1 MNHEY and CDR2 SVGAGI. Between the trimmed V and J ends, which lost 6 bases and 0 bases, there was a span of 6 bases. About this clone itself: Its target is not known.

Sequencing was performed on PBMCs. The origin of this receptor is a woman in her late teens or twenties in good health and CMV-seronegative. J is TRBJ1-5 and V is TRBV6-5; D ambiguous. The CDR3 DNA reads as TGTGCCAGCAGCCAGGATAGCAATCAGCCCCAGCATTTT. Translation: CASSQDSNQPQHF.